A selection of T cell receptor beta chains follows, all from one sample in a study of blood T cell repertoires in COVID-19. Clones were read by immunoSEQ multiplex PCR, and TCRdb kept only the in-frame ones, dropping some. The sample contains some 250,000 clones, around nine tenths of which appear only once. Sequencing used peripheral blood. All receptors derive from a woman in her fifties or sixties with COVID-19, enrolled during active disease. Each CDR3 is given with its conserved first and last residue. A D gene is named only where the DNA matches it firmly. The size entry is marked missing in some rows and otherwise reads once, few, many or a size class.

clone size	CDR3 length	D gene	V gene	J gene	CDR3 protein	CDR3 DNA
once	12	NA	TRBV6-1	TRBJ2-5	CASSEGRETQYF	TGTGCCAGCAGTGAGGGGCGAGAGACCCAGTACTTC
NA	16	NA	TRBV7-9	TRBJ2-3	CASSPDTLQATDTQYF	TGTGCCAGCAGCCCCGACACCCTACAGGCCACAGATACGCAGTATTTT
NA	14	TRBD1	TRBV6-2/TRBV6-3	TRBJ1-2	CASSRGGAGYGYTF	TGTGCCAGCAGCCGAGGGGGCGCTGGCTATGGCTACACCTTC
NA	16	TRBD1	TRBV6-2/TRBV6-3	TRBJ2-2	CASSLQGASNTGELFF	TGTGCCAGCAGCCTTCAGGGGGCCTCGAACACCGGGGAGCTGTTTTTT
NA	13	NA	TRBV19	TRBJ1-5	CATQREGNQPQHF	TGTGCCACCCAGAGGGAAGGCAATCAGCCCCAGCATTTT
NA	15	TRBD2	TRBV2	TRBJ2-3	CASSRTSGRTDTQYF	TGTGCCAGCAGTAGGACTAGCGGGAGGACAGATACGCAGTATTTT
NA	15	NA	TRBV19	TRBJ1-5	CASSIIIQGSQPQHF	TGTGCCAGTAGTATAATAATCCAGGGAAGTCAGCCCCAGCATTTT
once	16	TRBD2	TRBV7-9	TRBJ2-3	CASSVASSGGTDTQYF	TGTGCCAGCAGCGTAGCGTCTAGCGGGGGAACAGATACGCAGTATTTT
NA	19	TRBD2	TRBV9	TRBJ2-3	CASSVATSGRRTHTDTQYF	TGTGCCAGCAGCGTAGCTACTAGCGGGAGGAGGACGCACACAGATACGCAGTATTTT
NA	14	NA	TRBV2	TRBJ1-1	CASSGWGQNTEAFF	TGTGCCAGCAGTGGGTGGGGACAGAACACTGAAGCTTTCTTT
NA	15	NA	TRBV18	TRBJ2-2	CASSPIRSDTGELFF	TGTGCCAGCTCACCGATCCGGTCCGACACCGGGGAGCTGTTTTTT
NA	19	TRBD2	TRBV24-1	TRBJ2-7	CATSPGPGWTSGSSYEQYF	TGTGCCACCAGTCCCGGCCCGGGTTGGACTAGCGGGAGCTCCTACGAGCAGTACTTC
few	14	TRBD2	TRBV3-1/TRBV3-2	TRBJ2-1	CASRPAGRLNEQFF	TGTGCCAGCAGACCAGCGGGACGGCTGAATGAGCAGTTCTTC
NA	16	NA	TRBV24-1	TRBJ2-1	CATSDLLGDSTGVQFF	TGTGCCACCAGTGATTTGCTGGGGGACTCTACAGGGGTGCAGTTCTTC
NA	14	TRBD1	TRBV6-5	TRBJ1-1	CASRRDRGPTEAFF	TGTGCCAGCAGACGGGACAGGGGGCCAACTGAAGCTTTCTTT
NA	15	TRBD2	TRBV27	TRBJ2-1	CASSRVGGGYNEQFF	TGTGCCAGCAGCCGAGTGGGGGGAGGGTACAATGAGCAGTTCTTC
NA	17	NA	TRBV13	TRBJ1-3	CASSLGGGRVSGNTIYF	TGTGCCAGCAGCTTAGGCGGCGGCAGGGTCTCTGGAAACACCATATATTTT
NA	15	NA	TRBV2	TRBJ1-1	CASIRGGLGDTEAFF	TGTGCCAGCATAAGGGGGGGCTTAGGGGACACTGAAGCTTTCTTT
NA	14	NA	TRBV9	TRBJ2-7	CASSVSVSSYEQYF	TGTGCCAGCAGCGTATCCGTTAGCTCCTACGAGCAGTACTTC
once	13	TRBD2	TRBV29-1	TRBJ2-1	CSVVGTSRNEQFF	TGCAGCGTTGTAGGGACTAGCAGGAATGAGCAGTTCTTC
few	13	TRBD1	TRBV12-3/TRBV12-4	TRBJ1-5	CASSQQGYQPQHF	TGTGCCAGCAGCCAACAGGGGTATCAGCCCCAGCATTTT
NA	14	NA	TRBV25-1	TRBJ1-2	CASSEGQGWYGYTF	TGTGCCAGCAGTGAAGGGCAGGGATGGTATGGCTACACCTTC
NA	15	TRBD2	TRBV11-2	TRBJ2-5	CASSFQTSGRETQYF	TGTGCCAGCAGCTTTCAGACTAGCGGGCGAGAGACCCAGTACTTC
NA	13	TRBD1	TRBV2	TRBJ1-1	CASSTDRDTEAFF	TGTGCCAGCAGCACCGACAGGGACACTGAAGCTTTCTTT
few	16	TRBD2	TRBV28	TRBJ2-1	CASRRLTSGRNNEQFF	TGTGCCAGCAGAAGATTGACTAGCGGGAGGAACAATGAGCAGTTCTTC
NA	15	TRBD2	TRBV5-6	TRBJ2-2	CASSPLREGSGELFF	TGTGCCAGCAGCCCGTTGCGGGAGGGTTCCGGGGAGCTGTTTTTT
NA	16	TRBD1	TRBV7-2	TRBJ1-6	CASSLAGQGSHSPLHF	TGTGCCAGCAGCTTAGCAGGACAGGGGTCCCATTCACCCCTCCACTTT
NA	15	NA	TRBV29-1	TRBJ2-1	CSVDEPASSYNEQFF	TGCAGCGTTGATGAGCCCGCGAGCTCCTACAATGAGCAGTTCTTC
NA	17	NA	TRBV19	TRBJ2-6	CASSIGRGLSGANVLTF	TGTGCCAGTAGTATAGGTCGAGGCCTCTCTGGGGCCAACGTCCTGACTTTC
NA	13	NA	TRBV27	TRBJ2-3	CASRDSTTDTQYF	TGTGCCAGCAGGGACAGCACCACAGATACGCAGTATTTT
NA	14	TRBD2	TRBV28	TRBJ2-5	CASSPLAEQETQYF	TGTGCCAGCAGTCCCCTAGCGGAACAAGAGACCCAGTACTTC
once	15	TRBD1	TRBV11-3	TRBJ2-3	CASSKTGDPTDTQYF	TGTGCCAGCAGCAAAACAGGGGATCCCACAGATACGCAGTATTTT
NA	14	TRBD1	TRBV7-8	TRBJ1-4	CASSFRDSNEKLFF	TGTGCCAGCAGCTTCCGGGACAGCAATGAAAAACTGTTTTTT
NA	14	TRBD1	TRBV5-1	TRBJ2-5	CASSPGQLQETQYF	TGCGCCAGCAGCCCGGGACAGCTCCAAGAGACCCAGTACTTC
NA	14	NA	TRBV9	TRBJ1-1	CASSVGTRDTEAFF	TGTGCCAGCAGCGTAGGGACGAGGGACACTGAAGCTTTCTTT
NA	19	TRBD1	TRBV5-5	TRBJ1-5	CASTGPRDREAYSNQPQHF	TGTGCCAGCACCGGGCCCCGGGACAGGGAAGCTTATAGCAATCAGCCCCAGCATTTT
NA	16	TRBD1	TRBV5-4	TRBJ1-1	CASSTPTGGTNTEAFF	TGTGCCAGCAGCACACCGACAGGGGGCACGAACACTGAAGCTTTCTTT
NA	15	TRBD1	TRBV2	TRBJ2-2	CARRTQGVNTGELFF	TGTGCCAGGAGGACCCAGGGGGTGAACACCGGGGAGCTGTTTTTT
once	18	NA	TRBV24-1	TRBJ2-3	CATSDPRTSRANADTQYF	TGTGCCACCAGTGACCCCAGAACTAGCCGAGCCAACGCAGATACGCAGTATTTT
NA	14	TRBD1	TRBV6-5	TRBJ2-7	CASSRQGTKYEQYF	TGTGCCAGCAGTCGACAGGGAACCAAGTACGAGCAGTACTTC
NA	15	TRBD1	TRBV5-4	TRBJ1-1	CASSPGFRGHTEAFF	TGTGCCAGCAGCCCGGGTTTTAGGGGGCACACTGAAGCTTTCTTT
NA	15	NA	TRBV7-2	TRBJ1-3	CASSPAPRYGNTIYF	TGTGCCAGCAGCCCCGCCCCTAGGTACGGAAACACCATATATTTT
NA	15	TRBD1	TRBV7-2	TRBJ2-1	CASSRGQGGYNEQFF	TGTGCCAGCAGCCGCGGACAGGGGGGGTACAATGAGCAGTTCTTC
NA	16	TRBD2	TRBV3-1/TRBV3-2	TRBJ2-2	CASSPLLSGSRGELFF	TGTGCCAGCAGCCCTTTACTAAGCGGGAGTCGTGGGGAGCTGTTTTTT
NA	15	NA	TRBV4-1	TRBJ1-6	CASSQVHGYNSPLHF	TGCGCCAGCAGCCAAGTGCACGGGTATAATTCACCCCTCCACTTT
NA	18	TRBD1	TRBV5-1	TRBJ2-3	CASSSTGAGGESTDTQYF	TGCGCCAGCAGCTCTACCGGGGCAGGGGGCGAGAGCACAGATACGCAGTATTTT
NA	15	NA	TRBV29-1	TRBJ2-3	CSGSRARGIGDTQYF	TGCAGCGGGTCTCGGGCTAGGGGGATTGGGGATACGCAGTATTTT
NA	19	TRBD1	TRBV19	TRBJ1-5	CASSTHPGQGAGVHQPQHF	TGTGCCAGTAGTACCCATCCGGGACAGGGGGCAGGAGTGCATCAGCCCCAGCATTTT
NA	17	TRBD1	TRBV6-2/TRBV6-3	TRBJ1-6	CASSRGQTSSYNSPLHF	TGTGCCAGCAGCCGGGGACAGACCAGCTCCTATAATTCACCCCTCCACTTT
NA	17	TRBD2	TRBV4-1	TRBJ2-1	CASSQAGGLANYNEQFF	TGCGCCAGCAGCCAAGCGGGGGGACTAGCGAACTACAATGAGCAGTTCTTC
NA	14	NA	TRBV27	TRBJ1-4	CASRVSATNEKLFF	TGTGCCAGCCGGGTCAGTGCAACTAATGAAAAACTGTTTTTT
NA	15	TRBD2	TRBV30	TRBJ2-1	CAWSESTSGSPPQFF	TGTGCCTGGAGTGAATCCACTAGCGGGAGTCCCCCCCAGTTCTTC
NA	16	TRBD1	TRBV15	TRBJ1-2	CATSTGGDRPTYGYTF	TGTGCCACCAGCACAGGAGGGGACAGGCCTACCTATGGCTACACCTTC
NA	15	NA	TRBV10-2	TRBJ2-1	CASSVSSGGYNEQFF	TGCGCCAGCAGTGTTTCGTCCGGCGGCTACAATGAGCAGTTCTTC
NA	15	TRBD2	TRBV2	TRBJ2-2	CASTERDQTNGELFF	TGTGCCAGCACCGAGCGGGATCAGACGAACGGGGAGCTGTTTTTT
NA	19	TRBD2	TRBV24-1	TRBJ2-1	CATSDLHTPTSFGRDEQFF	TGTGCCACCAGTGATTTGCATACTCCGACTAGCTTCGGGCGCGATGAGCAGTTCTTC
NA	13	NA	TRBV7-3	TRBJ1-1	CASSPLRDTEAFF	TGTGCCAGCAGCCCCCTGCGGGACACTGAAGCTTTCTTT